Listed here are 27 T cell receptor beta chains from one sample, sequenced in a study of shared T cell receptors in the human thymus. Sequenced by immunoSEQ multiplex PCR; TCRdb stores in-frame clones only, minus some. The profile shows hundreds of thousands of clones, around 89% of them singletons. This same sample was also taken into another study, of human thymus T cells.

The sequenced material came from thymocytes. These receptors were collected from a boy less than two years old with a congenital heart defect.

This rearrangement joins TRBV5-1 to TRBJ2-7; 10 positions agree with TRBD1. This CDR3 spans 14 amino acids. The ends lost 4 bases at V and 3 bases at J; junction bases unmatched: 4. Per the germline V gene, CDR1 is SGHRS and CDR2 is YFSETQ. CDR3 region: CASSGDRGDYEQYF. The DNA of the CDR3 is TGCGCCAGCAGCGGGGACAGGGGCGACTACGAGCAGTACTTC.

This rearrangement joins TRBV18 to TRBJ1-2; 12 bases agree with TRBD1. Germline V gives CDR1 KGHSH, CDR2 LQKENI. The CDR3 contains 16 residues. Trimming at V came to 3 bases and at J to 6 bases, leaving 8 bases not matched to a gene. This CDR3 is CASSPTGTGGENGYTF. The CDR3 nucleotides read TGTGCCAGCTCACCCACCGGGACAGGGGGCGAGAATGGCTACACCTTC.

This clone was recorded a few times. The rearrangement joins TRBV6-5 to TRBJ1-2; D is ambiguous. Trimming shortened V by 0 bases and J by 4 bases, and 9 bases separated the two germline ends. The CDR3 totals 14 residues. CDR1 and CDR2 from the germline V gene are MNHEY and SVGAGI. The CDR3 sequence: CASSYSWRIYGYTF. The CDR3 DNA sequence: TGTGCCAGCAGTTACTCGTGGCGGATCTATGGCTACACCTTC.

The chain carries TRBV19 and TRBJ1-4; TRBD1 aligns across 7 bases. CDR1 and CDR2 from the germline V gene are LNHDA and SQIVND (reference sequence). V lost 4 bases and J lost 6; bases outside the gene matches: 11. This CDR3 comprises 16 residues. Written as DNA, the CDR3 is TGTGCCAGTAGTACCAAGACAGGGCTTATTTATGAAAAACTGTTTTTT. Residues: CASSTKTGLIYEKLFF.

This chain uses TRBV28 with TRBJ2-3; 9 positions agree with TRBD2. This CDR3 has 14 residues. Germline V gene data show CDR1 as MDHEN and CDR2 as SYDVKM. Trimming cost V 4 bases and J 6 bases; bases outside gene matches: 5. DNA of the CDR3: TGTGCCAGCAGTTCGAAGCGGGAGGCGGATACGCAGTATTTT. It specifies CASSSKREADTQYF.

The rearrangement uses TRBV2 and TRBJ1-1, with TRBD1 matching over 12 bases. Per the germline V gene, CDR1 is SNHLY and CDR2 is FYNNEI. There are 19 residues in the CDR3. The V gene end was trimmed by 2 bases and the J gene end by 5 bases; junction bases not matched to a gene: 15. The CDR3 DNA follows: TGTGCCAGCAGTGAACCGCACCTACCGGGACAGGGGGCGGGAACTGAAGCTTTCTTT. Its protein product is CASSEPHLPGQGAGTEAFF.

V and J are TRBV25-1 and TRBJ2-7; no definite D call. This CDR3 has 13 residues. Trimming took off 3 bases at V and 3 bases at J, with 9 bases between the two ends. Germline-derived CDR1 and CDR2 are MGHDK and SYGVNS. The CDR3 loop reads CASSDRIHYEQYF. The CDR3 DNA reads TGTGCCAGCAGTGACAGGATACACTACGAGCAGTACTTC.

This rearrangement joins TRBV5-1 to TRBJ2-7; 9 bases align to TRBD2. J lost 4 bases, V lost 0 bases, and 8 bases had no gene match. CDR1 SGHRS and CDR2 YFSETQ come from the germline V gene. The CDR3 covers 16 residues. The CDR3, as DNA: TGCGCCAGCAGCTTGGGGCGGGAGGGCCGGGAGTACGAGCAGTACTTC. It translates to CASSLGREGREYEQYF.

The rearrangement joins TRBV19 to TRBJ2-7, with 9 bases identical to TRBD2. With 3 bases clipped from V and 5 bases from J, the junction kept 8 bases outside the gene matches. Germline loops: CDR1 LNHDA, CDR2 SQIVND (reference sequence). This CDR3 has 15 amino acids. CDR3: CASSIGREGPHEQYF. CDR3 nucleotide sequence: TGTGCCAGTAGTATTGGGCGGGAGGGGCCCCACGAGCAGTACTTC.

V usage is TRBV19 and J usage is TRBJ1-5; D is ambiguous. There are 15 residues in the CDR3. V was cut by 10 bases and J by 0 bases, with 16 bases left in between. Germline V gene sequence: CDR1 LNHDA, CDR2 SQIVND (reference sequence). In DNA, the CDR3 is TGTGCCACCTCGTGGAGAGGATATAGCAATCAGCCCCAGCATTTT. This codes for CATSWRGYSNQPQHF. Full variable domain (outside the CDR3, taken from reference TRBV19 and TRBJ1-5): DGGITQSPKYLFRKEGQNVTLSCEQNLNHDAMYWYRQDPGQGLRLIYYSQIVNDFQKGDIAEGYSVSREKKESFPLTVTSAQKNPTAFYLCATSWRGYSNQPQHFGDGTRLSIL.

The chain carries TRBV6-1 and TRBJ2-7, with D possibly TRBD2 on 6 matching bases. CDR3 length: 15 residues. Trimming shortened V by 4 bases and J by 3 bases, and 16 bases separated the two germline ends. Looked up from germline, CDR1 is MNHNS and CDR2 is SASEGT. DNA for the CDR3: TGTGCCAGCAGTGCTAGCGCCAGTGGCTACTACGAGCAGTACTTC. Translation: CASSASASGYYEQYF.

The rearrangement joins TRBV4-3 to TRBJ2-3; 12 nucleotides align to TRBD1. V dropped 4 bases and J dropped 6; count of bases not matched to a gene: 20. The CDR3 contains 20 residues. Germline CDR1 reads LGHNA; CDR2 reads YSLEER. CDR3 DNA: TGCGCCAGCAGCCGAGAACCCTGCAGGAACGGGACAGGGGGCTTGGATACGCAGTATTTT. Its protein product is CASSREPCRNGTGGLDTQYF.

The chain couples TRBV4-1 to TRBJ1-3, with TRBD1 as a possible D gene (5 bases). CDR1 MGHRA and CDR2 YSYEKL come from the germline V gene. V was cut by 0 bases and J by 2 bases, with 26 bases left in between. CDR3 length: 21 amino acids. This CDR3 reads CASSQDPQDNRIQRAGNTIYF. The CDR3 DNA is TGCGCCAGCAGCCAAGATCCCCAGGACAATCGAATCCAACGAGCTGGAAACACCATATATTTT.

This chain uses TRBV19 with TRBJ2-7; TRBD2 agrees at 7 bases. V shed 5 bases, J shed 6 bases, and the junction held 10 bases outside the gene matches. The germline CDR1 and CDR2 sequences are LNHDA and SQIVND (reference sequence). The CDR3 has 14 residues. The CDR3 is CASSPRTRLFEQYF. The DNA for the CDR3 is TGTGCCAGTAGTCCCCGGACTAGGTTGTTCGAGCAGTACTTC.

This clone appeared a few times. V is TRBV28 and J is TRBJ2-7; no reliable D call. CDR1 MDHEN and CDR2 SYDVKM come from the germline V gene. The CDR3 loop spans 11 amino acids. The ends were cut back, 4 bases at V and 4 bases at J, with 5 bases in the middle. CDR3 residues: CASSSVYEQYF. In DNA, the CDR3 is TGTGCCAGCAGTTCAGTGTACGAGCAGTACTTC.

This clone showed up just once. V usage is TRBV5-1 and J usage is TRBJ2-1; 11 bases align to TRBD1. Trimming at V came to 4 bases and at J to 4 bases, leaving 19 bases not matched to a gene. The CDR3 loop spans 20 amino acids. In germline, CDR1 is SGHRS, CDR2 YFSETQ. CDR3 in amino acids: CASSLPGTGGPIPFYNEQFF. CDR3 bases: TGCGCCAGCAGCCTACCCGGGACAGGGGGTCCGATTCCATTTTACAATGAGCAGTTCTTC.

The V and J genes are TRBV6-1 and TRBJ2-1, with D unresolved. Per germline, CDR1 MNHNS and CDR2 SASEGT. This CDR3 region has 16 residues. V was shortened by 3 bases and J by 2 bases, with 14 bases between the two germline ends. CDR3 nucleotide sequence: TGTGCCAGCAGTGACCGGTCGGGTCGGGCCTACAATGAGCAGTTCTTC. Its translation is CASSDRSGRAYNEQFF.

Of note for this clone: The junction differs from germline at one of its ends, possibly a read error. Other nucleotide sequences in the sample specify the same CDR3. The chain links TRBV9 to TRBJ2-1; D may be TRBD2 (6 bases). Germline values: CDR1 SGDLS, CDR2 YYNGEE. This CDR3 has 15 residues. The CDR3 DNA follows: TGCGCCAGCAGCGTAGAGGGGACTGGGCCCAATGAGCAGTTCTTC. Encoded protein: CASSVEGTGPNEQFF.

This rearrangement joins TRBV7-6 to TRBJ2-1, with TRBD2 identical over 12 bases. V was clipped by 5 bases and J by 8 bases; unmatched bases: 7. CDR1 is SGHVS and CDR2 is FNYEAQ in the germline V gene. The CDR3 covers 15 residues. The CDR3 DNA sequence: TGTGCCAGCAGCCCTCTAGCGGGAGGGGGCGATGAGCAGTTCTTC. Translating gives CASSPLAGGGDEQFF.

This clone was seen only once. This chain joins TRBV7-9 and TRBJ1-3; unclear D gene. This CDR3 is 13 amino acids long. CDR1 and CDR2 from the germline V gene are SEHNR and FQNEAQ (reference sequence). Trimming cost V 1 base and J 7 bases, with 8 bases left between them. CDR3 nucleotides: TGTGCCAGCAGCTTAGGAGTCTTCAACACCATATATTTT. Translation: CASSLGVFNTIYF.

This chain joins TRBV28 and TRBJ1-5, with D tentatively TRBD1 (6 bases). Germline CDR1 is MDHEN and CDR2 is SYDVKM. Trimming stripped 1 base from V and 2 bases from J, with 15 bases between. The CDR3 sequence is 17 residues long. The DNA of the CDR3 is TGTGCCAGCAGTTTATACCGGTCGGACAGTCGCAATCAGCCCCAGCATTTT. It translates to CASSLYRSDSRNQPQHF.

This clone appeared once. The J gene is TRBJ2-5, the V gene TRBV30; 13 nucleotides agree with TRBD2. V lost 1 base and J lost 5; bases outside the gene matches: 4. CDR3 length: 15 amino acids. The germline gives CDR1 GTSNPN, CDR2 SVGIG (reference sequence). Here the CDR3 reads CAWSDGLAGVETQYF. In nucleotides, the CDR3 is TGTGCCTGGAGTGATGGACTAGCGGGAGTGGAGACCCAGTACTTC.

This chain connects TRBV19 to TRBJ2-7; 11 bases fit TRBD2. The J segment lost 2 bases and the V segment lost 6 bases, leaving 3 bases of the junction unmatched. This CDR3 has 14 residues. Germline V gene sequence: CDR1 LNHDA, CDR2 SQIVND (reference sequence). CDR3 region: CASRPTSGAYEQYF. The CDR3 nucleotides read TGTGCCAGTAGACCGACTAGCGGGGCCTACGAGCAGTACTTC.

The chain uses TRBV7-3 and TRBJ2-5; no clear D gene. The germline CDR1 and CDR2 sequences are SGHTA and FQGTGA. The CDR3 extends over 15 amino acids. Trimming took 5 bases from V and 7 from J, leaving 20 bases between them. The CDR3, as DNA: TGTGCCAGCAGCCCCGACACCATCTCGATGGGGACCCAGTACTTC. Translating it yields CASSPDTISMGTQYF.

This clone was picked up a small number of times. Written as DNA, the CDR3 is TGTGCCAGCAGCGAACTACGACTAGCGGGACAGAACACCGGGGAGCTGTTTTTT. This gives the protein CASSELRLAGQNTGELFF. This chain connects TRBV5-4 to TRBJ2-2; 11 bases fit TRBD2. The CDR3 length is 18 residues. Germline lookup yields CDR1 SGHNT and CDR2 YYREEE (reference sequence). Trimming took 4 bases from V and 1 from J; bases not matched to a gene: 9.

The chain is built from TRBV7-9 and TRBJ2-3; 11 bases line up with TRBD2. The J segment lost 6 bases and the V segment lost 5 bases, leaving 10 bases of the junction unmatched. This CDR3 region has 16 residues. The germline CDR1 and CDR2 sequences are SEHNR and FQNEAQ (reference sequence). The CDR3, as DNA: TGTGCCAGCAGCCGAATAGCGGGAGGGCACAGGGATACGCAGTATTTT. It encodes CASSRIAGGHRDTQYF. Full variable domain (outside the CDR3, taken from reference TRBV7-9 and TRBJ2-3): DTGVSQNPRHKITKRGQNVTFRCDPISEHNRLYWYRQTLGQGPEFLTYFQNEAQLEKSRLLSDRFSAERPKGSFSTLEIQRTEQGDSAMYLCASSRIAGGHRDTQYFGPGTRLTVL.

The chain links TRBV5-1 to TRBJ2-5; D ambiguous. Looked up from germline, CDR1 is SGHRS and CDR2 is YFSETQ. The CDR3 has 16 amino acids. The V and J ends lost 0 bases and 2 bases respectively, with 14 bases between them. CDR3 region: CASSLASYSNQETQYF. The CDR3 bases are TGCGCCAGCAGCTTGGCTAGTTATAGCAATCAAGAGACCCAGTACTTC.